This T cell receptor beta chain was sequenced for a study of T-cell reconstitution after alpha-beta-depleted transplantation in children. With 7 bases removed from V and 0 bases from J, the gap between germline ends came to 15 bases. The CDR3 runs 14 residues. Looked up from germline, CDR1 is DFQATT and CDR2 is SNEGSKA (reference sequence). As it was prepared, the TCRbeta library received unique molecular identifiers. TCRdb re-derived calls from the PCR reads in MiXCR, one entry per CDR3 protein. The data show hundreds of thousands of distinct CDR3 sequences, 15% to 20% seen once. The sequenced sample was PBMCs from the stem cell graft donor, obtained from the stem cell graft. The V call is TRBV20-1, the J call TRBJ2-5; D possibly corresponds to TRBD2 (6 bases). This TCR was sampled from a human donor who donated a stem cell graft to a child with acute myeloid leukemia. As DNA, the CDR3 is TGCAGTGTTCATTCACGGGACTACCAAGAGACCCAGTACTTC. Protein: CSVHSRDYQETQYF.